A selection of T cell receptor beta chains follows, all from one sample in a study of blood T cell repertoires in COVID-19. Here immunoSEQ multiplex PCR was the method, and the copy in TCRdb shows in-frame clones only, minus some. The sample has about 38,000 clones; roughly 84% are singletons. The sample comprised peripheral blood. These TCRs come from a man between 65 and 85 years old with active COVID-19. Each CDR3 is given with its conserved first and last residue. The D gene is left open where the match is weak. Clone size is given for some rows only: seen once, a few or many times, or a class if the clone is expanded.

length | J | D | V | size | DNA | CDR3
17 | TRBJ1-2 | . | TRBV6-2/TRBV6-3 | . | TGTGCCAGCAGCCCTCAAGCCACTACAGGGTTTTACTATGGCTACACCTTC | CASSPQATTGFYYGYTF
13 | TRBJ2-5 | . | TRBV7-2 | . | TGTGCCAGCAGCTTAGCCCTCCAAGAGACCCAGTACTTC | CASSLALQETQYF
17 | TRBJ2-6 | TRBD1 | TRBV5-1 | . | TGCGCCAGCAGCTCCGGACAGGGGGTGGGTGGGGCCAACGTCCTGACTTTC | CASSSGQGVGGANVLTF
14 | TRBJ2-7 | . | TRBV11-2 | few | TGTGCCAGCAGCTTAGCCCCCCTCGGCTACGAGCAGTACTTC | CASSLAPLGYEQYF
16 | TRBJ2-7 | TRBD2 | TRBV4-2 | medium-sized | TGTGCCAGCAGCCAAGATCAGGGACTAGGCTCCTACGAGCAGTACTTC | CASSQDQGLGSYEQYF
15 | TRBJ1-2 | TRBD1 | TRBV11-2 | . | TGTGCCAGCAGCTCGGGACAGGGTGCGGACTATGGCTACACCTTC | CASSSGQGADYGYTF
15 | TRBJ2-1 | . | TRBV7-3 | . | TGTGCCAGCAGCTTAACGACAGCGTCCTACAATGAGCAGTTCTTC | CASSLTTASYNEQFF
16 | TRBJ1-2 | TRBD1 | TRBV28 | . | TGTGCCAGCAGCTGGCTGCGGGGACAGGGGATTCGTGGCTACACCTTC | CASSWLRGQGIRGYTF
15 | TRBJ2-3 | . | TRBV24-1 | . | TGTGCCACCAGTGGGGTGGGGCCCTTAACAGATACGCAGTATTTT | CATSGVGPLTDTQYF
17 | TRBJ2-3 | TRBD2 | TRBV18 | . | TGTGCCAGCTCACCAATCTCGAGCGGGAGCCCCCAAGATACGCAGTATTTT | CASSPISSGSPQDTQYF
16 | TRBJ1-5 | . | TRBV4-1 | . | TGCGCCAGCAGCCAAGGAGGAGGGGTCCAGCGTCAGCCCCAGCATTTT | CASSQGGGVQRQPQHF
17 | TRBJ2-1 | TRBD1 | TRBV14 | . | TGTGCCAGCAGCCCCCGAGCCGGGACAGCGTTCTACAATGAGCAGTTCTTC | CASSPRAGTAFYNEQFF
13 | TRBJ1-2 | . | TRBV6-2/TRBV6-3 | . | TGTGCCAGCAGTAACACAGCTAACTATGGCTACACCTTC | CASSNTANYGYTF
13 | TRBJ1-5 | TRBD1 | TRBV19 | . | TGTGCCACTACGGACAGGGGGAATCAGCCCCAGCATTTT | CATTDRGNQPQHF
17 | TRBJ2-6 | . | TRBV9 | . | TGTGCCAGCAGCGAGTGGACACGACTCTCTGGGGCCAACGTCCTGACTTTC | CASSEWTRLSGANVLTF
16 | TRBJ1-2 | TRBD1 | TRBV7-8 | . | TGTGCCAGCAGCTTATCCCCACAGGGGCTTAGCTATGGCTACACCTTC | CASSLSPQGLSYGYTF
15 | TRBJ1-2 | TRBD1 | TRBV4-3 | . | TGCGCCAGCAGCCGGGACAGAGACTTTGTCTATGGCTACACCTTC | CASSRDRDFVYGYTF
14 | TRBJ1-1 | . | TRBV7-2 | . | TGTGCCAGCAGCTTATATCGGGGTGGCACTGAAGCTTTCTTT | CASSLYRGGTEAFF
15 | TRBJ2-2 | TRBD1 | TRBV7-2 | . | TGTGCCAGCAGCTGGGACAGGGCGAACACCGGGGAGCTGTTTTTT | CASSWDRANTGELFF
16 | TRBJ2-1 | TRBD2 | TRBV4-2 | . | TGTGCCAGCAGCTTGGGGACTAGCGGTTCCTACAATGAGCAGTTCTTC | CASSLGTSGSYNEQFF
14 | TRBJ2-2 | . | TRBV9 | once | TGTGCCAGCAGCGTTAGACTAGTCTCCGGGGAGCTGTTTTTT | CASSVRLVSGELFF
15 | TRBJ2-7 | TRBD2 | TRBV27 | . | TGTGCCAGCAGTTTCTCATTGGGGACTACTTACGAGCAGTACTTC | CASSFSLGTTYEQYF
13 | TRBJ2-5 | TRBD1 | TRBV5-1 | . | TGCGCCAGCAGCGAAGGGACAGAAGAGACCCAGTACTTC | CASSEGTEETQYF
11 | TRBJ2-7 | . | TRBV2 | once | TGTGCCAGCAGCATGGCTCACGAGCAGTACTTC | CASSMAHEQYF
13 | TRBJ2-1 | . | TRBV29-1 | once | TGCAGCGTTGAATCAGGGCACCGTAATGAGCAGTTCTTC | CSVESGHRNEQFF
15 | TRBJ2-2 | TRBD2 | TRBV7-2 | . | TGTGCCAGCAACGGACTAGCGGTTCCCACCGGGGAGCTGTTTTTT | CASNGLAVPTGELFF
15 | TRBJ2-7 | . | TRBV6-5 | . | TGTGCCAGCAGGGGCCGAGGTAGCGGAAACTACGAGCAGTACTTC | CASRGRGSGNYEQYF
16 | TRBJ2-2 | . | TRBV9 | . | TGTGCCAGCAGCGTAGGACGGAGCTCGAACACCGGGGAGCTGTTTTTT | CASSVGRSSNTGELFF
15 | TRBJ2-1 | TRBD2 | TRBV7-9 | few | TGTGCCAGCAGCCCATATTCCGGGGGGGCCTATGAGCAGTTCTTC | CASSPYSGGAYEQFF
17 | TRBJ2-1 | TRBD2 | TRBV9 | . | TGTGCCAGCATTGAGCTAGCGGGGGGGATGATGTACAATGAGCAGTTCTTC | CASIELAGGMMYNEQFF
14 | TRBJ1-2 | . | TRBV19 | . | TGTGCCAGTAGTCGGACAGAGAGGAACTATGGCTACACCTTC | CASSRTERNYGYTF
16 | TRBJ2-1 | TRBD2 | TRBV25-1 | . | TGTGCCAGTGCGGGAGTAGCGGGGGTCTCCTACAATGAGCAGTTCTTC | CASAGVAGVSYNEQFF
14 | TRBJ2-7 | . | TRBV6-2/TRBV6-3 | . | TGTGCCAGCAGTTACTCTTTAGCCTCGAGCGAGCAGTACTTC | CASSYSLASSEQYF
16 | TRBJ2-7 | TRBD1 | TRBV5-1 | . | TGCGCCAGCAGCCGTGCCCCCGGGACAGGGTTTCACGAGCAGTACTTC | CASSRAPGTGFHEQYF
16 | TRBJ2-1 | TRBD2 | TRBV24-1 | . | TGTGCCACCAGTGAAACTGCCAGCGGGAGTACCAATGAGCAGTTCTTC | CATSETASGSTNEQFF
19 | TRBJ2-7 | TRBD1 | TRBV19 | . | TGTGCCAGTAGTCTTAGCCCTCTCACCGGGACAGGTAGCGAGTACGAGCAGTACTTC | CASSLSPLTGTGSEYEQYF
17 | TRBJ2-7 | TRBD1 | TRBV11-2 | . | TGTGCCAGCAGCTTGGGACCAAGTACCGGGACAGCCCAGGAGCAGTACTTC | CASSLGPSTGTAQEQYF
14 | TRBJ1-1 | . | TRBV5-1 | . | TGCGCCAGCAAGGATCCAGGACAATCATCCGTAGCTTTCTTT | CASKDPGQSSVAFF
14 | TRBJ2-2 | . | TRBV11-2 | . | TGTGCCAGCACCCGGGCCGCGGGCACCGGGGAGCTGTTTTTT | CASTRAAGTGELFF
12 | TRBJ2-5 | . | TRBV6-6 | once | TGTGCCAGCGGGGCGGTGGGAGAGACCCAGTACTTC | CASGAVGETQYF
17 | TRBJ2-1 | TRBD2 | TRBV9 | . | TGTGCCAGCAGCCCCCGCGGAGAACTAGCGGGGGTTGATGAGCAGTTCTTC | CASSPRGELAGVDEQFF
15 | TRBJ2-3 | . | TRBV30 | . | TGTGCCTGGAGCCTAGGGGGGACAGACACAGATACGCAGTATTTT | CAWSLGGTDTDTQYF
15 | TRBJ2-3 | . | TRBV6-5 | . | TGTGCCATCAAACCCTGGACTCCTGCGGCAGATACGCAGTATTTT | CAIKPWTPAADTQYF
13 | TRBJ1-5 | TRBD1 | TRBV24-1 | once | TGTGCCACCAGCGGGGACAGAAATCAGCCCCAGCATTTT | CATSGDRNQPQHF